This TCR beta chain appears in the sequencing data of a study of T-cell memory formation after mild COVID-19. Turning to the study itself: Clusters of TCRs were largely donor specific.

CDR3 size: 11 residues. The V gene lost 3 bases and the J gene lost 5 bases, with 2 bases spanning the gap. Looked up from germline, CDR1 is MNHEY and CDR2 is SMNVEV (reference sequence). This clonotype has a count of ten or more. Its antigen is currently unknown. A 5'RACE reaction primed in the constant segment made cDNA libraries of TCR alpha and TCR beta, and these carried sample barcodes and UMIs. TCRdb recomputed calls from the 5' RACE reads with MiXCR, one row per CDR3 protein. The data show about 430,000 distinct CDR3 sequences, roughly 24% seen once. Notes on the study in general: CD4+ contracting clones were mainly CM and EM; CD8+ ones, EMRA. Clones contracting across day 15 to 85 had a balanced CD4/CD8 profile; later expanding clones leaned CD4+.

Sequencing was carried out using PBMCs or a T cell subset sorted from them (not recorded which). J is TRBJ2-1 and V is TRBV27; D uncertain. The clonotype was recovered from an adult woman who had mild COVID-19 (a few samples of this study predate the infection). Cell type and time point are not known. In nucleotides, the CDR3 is TGTGCCAGCAGTTTCCACAATGAGCAGTTCTTC. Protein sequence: CASSFHNEQFF.